This paragraph covers one TCR beta chain sequence. Its antigen is undetermined. The sample belongs to a study of cytomegalovirus exposure and HLA in healthy donors. General study findings and limits: Reports credit the classifier with highly specific, highly sensitive diagnosis of cytomegalovirus status.

Use of 60 Vbeta and 13 Jbeta primers characterized the PCR. Data came from immunoSEQ multiplex PCR; TCRdb stores just in-frame clones and leaves some out. The table has roughly 130,000 clones, 75% to 85% seen once. Germline loops: CDR1 SGHVS, CDR2 FQNEAQ. Trimming took off 5 bases at V and 7 bases at J, with 12 bases between the two ends. CDR3 size: 13 residues. Healthy individuals who donated bone marrow served as the donors. The source of this sequence is a young woman in good health and CMV-seropositive. The sequenced sample was PBMCs. The chain has TRBV7-8 and TRBJ2-1, with D unclear. CDR3 amino acids: CASSPLSGNEQFF. The DNA for the CDR3 is TGTGCCAGCAGCCCACTCTCCGGGAATGAGCAGTTCTTC.